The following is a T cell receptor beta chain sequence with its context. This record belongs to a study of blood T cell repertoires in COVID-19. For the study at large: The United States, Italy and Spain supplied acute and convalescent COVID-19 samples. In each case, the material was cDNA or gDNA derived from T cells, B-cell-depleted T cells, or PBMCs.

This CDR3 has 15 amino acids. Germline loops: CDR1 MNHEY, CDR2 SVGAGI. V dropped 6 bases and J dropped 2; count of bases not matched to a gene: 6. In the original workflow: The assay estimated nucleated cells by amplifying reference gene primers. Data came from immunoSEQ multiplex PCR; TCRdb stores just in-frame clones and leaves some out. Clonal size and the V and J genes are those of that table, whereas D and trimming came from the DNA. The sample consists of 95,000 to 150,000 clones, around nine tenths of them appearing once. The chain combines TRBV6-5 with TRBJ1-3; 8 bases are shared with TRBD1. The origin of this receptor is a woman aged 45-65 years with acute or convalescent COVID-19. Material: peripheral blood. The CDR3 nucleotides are TGTGCCAGCAGCGTCCAGGGGGCGCCTGGAAACACCATATATTTT. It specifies CASSVQGAPGNTIYF.